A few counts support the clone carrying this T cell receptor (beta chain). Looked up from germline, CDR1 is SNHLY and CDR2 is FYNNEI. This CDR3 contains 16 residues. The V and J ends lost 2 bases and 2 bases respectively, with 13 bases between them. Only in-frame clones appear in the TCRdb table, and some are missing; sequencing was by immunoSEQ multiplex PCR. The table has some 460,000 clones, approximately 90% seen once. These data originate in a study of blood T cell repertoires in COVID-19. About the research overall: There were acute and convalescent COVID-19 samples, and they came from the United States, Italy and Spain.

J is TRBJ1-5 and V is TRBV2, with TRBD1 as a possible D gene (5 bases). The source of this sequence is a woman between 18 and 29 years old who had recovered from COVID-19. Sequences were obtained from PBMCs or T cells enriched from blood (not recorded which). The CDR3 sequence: CASSESPDRRNQPQHF. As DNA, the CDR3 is TGTGCCAGCAGTGAATCCCCTGACAGACGCAATCAGCCCCAGCATTTT.